The subject of this entry is one TCR beta chain. The ends lost 5 bases at V and 7 bases at J; junction bases unmatched: 5. The CDR3 is made up of 14 amino acids. CDR1 is SGHNT and CDR2 is YENEEA in the germline V gene. Profiled with immunoSEQ multiplex PCR; TCRdb holds only in-frame clones, not every one. The sample lists around 58,000 clones; around 86% were seen once. These data are taken from a study of technical replicates of blood from four donors. This TCR derives from a human donor in good health. Some clones in this sample may be carry-over from other donors' samples. Sequences were obtained from PBMCs. This chain joins TRBV11-3 and TRBJ1-6; 7 bases line up with TRBD1. The CDR3 reads CASSQGGGNSPLHF. For the CDR3, the DNA is TGTGCCAGCAGCCAGGGGGGCGGGAATTCACCCCTCCACTTT.